Listed below are T cell receptor beta chains from one sample, sequenced in a study of blood T cell repertoires in COVID-19. TCRdb's table, derived via immunoSEQ multiplex PCR, lists solely in-frame clones and lacks some. Found here are about 320,000 clones, around 88% of them singletons; the top ten hold roughly 1.3%. Material: peripheral blood. The receptors originated from a woman aged 45-59 years with acute or convalescent COVID-19. Both conserved end residues are part of each CDR3. The D gene is left open where the match is weak.

D gene | J gene | V gene | CDR3 protein
TRBD2 | TRBJ2-1 | TRBV7-9 | CASSLRRVAGAGDEQFF
TRBD2 | TRBJ2-3 | TRBV24-1 | CATSDSERGVYRTFKDTQYF
TRBD1 | TRBJ1-6 | TRBV9 | CASSDKQGTYNSPLHF
. | TRBJ2-5 | TRBV6-2/TRBV6-3 | CASSYQGLSTETQYF
. | TRBJ1-2 | TRBV19 | CASSRLSEDYGYTF
. | TRBJ2-2 | TRBV5-4 | CASSQQGATGELFF
. | TRBJ2-2 | TRBV5-8 | CASSRRAGPGELFF
. | TRBJ1-1 | TRBV3-1/TRBV3-2 | CASSRDSSGEAFF
. | TRBJ2-1 | TRBV28 | CASSFHMSRGNEQFF
. | TRBJ1-3 | TRBV30 | CAWSVRGPDTIYF
. | TRBJ1-6 | TRBV5-6 | CASSQSDRFAGSPLHF
TRBD2 | TRBJ2-1 | TRBV7-3 | CASSRTSGDYNEQFF
TRBD1 | TRBJ2-2 | TRBV5-5 | CASSSRQGAGELFF
TRBD1 | TRBJ2-5 | TRBV10-1 | CASSVGRGQRLQETQYF
TRBD1 | TRBJ1-1 | TRBV5-1 | CASSTGQGATEAFF
. | TRBJ1-1 | TRBV5-1 | CASSLRAGNTEAFF
. | TRBJ2-5 | TRBV18 | CASSLRERQETQYF
TRBD1 | TRBJ1-1 | TRBV24-1 | CATSGPQGSGNTEAFF
. | TRBJ1-2 | TRBV28 | CASKWGGRDYGYTF
TRBD1 | TRBJ2-5 | TRBV30 | CAWSRGTGGETQYF
TRBD1 | TRBJ2-7 | TRBV29-1 | CSVVRDRAGSEQYF
. | TRBJ1-1 | TRBV24-1 | CATSPGDNTEAFF
. | TRBJ1-3 | TRBV3-1/TRBV3-2 | CASSSLRTSSGNTIYF
TRBD1 | TRBJ2-3 | TRBV27 | CASSLQGATDTQYF
. | TRBJ2-2 | TRBV18 | CASSRGQSNTGELFF
. | TRBJ2-2 | TRBV7-8 | CASSLAVRAGELFF
TRBD1 | TRBJ2-6 | TRBV5-4 | CASSLGGQAGANVLTF
. | TRBJ1-2 | TRBV12-3/TRBV12-4 | CASSLGHNYGYTF
TRBD1 | TRBJ1-4 | TRBV19 | CASRDRGSEKLFF